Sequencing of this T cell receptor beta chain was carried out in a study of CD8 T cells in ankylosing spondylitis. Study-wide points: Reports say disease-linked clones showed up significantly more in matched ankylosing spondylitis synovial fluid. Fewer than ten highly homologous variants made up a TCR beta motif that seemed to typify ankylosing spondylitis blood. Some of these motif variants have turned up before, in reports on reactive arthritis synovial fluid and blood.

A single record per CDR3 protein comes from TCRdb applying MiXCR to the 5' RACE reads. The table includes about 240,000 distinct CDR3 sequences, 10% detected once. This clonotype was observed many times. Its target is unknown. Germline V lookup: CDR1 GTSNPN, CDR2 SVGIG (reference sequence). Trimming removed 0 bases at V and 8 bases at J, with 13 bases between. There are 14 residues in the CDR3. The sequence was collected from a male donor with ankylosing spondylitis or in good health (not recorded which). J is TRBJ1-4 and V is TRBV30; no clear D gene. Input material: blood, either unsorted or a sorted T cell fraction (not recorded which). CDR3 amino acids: CAWSVPRPGEKLFF. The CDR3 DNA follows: TGTGCCTGGAGTGTACCTCGACCGGGAGAAAAACTGTTTTTT.